What follows is one TCR beta chain and its context. Its antigen remains unknown. These data originate in a study of post-analysis software for immune sequencing data. Notes on the study in general: About five TRBV segments occurring more often in patients than controls included TRBV5-6, TRBV5-1 and TRBV20-1.

The TCR beta cDNA libraries carried unique molecular identifiers. TCRdb itself ran the PCR reads through MiXCR, one entry per CDR3 protein. There are 450,000 to 650,000 distinct CDR3 sequences in the sample; about 40% occur only once, and roughly 1.8% lies in the top ten. Germline assignment: CDR1 DFQATT and CDR2 SNEGSKA (reference sequence). The ends lost 6 bases at V and 4 bases at J; junction bases unmatched: 9. CDR3 size: 13 residues. Sequenced material: blood. V is TRBV20-1 and J is TRBJ2-7; 7 bases are shared with TRBD1. The TCR originated in a girl aged 5-17 years with multiple sclerosis. DNA for the CDR3: TGCAGTGCAAGCAATTTACAGGGGTACGAGCAGTACTTC. As protein: CSASNLQGYEQYF.